The 8 T cell receptor beta chains below all came from one sample that was sequenced in a study of cytomegalovirus exposure and HLA in healthy donors. Data came from immunoSEQ multiplex PCR; TCRdb stores just in-frame clones and leaves some out. The repertoire consists of roughly 100,000 clones, with about 88% occurring once and the leading ten covering roughly 2%. What was sequenced was PBMCs. The origin of the receptors is a young woman in good health and CMV-seropositive.

The chain carries TRBV28 and TRBJ2-3; D is possibly TRBD2 (5 bases). There are 15 residues in the CDR3. The V end lost 7 bases, the J end lost 2 bases, and 16 bases lay between the germline ends. CDR1 and CDR2 from the germline V gene are MDHEN and SYDVKM. CDR3 protein: CASTGGVPLTDTQYF. The CDR3 region has the DNA TGTGCCAGCACCGGAGGCGTACCCCTCACAGATACGCAGTATTTT.

This clone was observed a single time. The J gene is TRBJ1-5, the V gene TRBV7-8, with 8 bases that match TRBD1. V lost 1 base and J lost 2; bases outside the gene matches: 4. This CDR3 has 16 residues. Germline V gives CDR1 SGHVS, CDR2 FQNEAQ. This CDR3 reads CASSLEDREGNQPQHF. CDR3 sequence (DNA): TGTGCCAGCAGCTTAGAGGACAGGGAGGGCAATCAGCCCCAGCATTTT.

J is TRBJ1-5 and V is TRBV6-1, with D possibly matching TRBD1 (5 bases). The CDR3 is 15 amino acids. Germline assignment: CDR1 MNHNS and CDR2 SASEGT. Trimming removed 0 bases at V and 7 bases at J, with 13 bases between. This chain's CDR3 is CASSEAGGTGQPQHF. CDR3 nucleotides: TGTGCCAGCAGTGAAGCAGGAGGGACGGGACAGCCCCAGCATTTT.

The chain has TRBV19 and TRBJ2-2; D uncertain. The CDR3 consists of 14 residues. The germline gives CDR1 LNHDA, CDR2 SQIVND (reference sequence). V lost 5 bases to trimming and J lost 2 bases, with 9 bases between them. The CDR3 coding sequence is TGTGCCAGTAGTTCCCAGGTTAACACCGGGGAGCTGTTTTTT. Its protein is CASSSQVNTGELFF.

The genes are TRBV11-2 and TRBJ1-2; D not resolved. CDR3 length: 14 residues. Deletions cut 1 base from V and 1 base from J, with 7 bases between. The V gene's germline CDR1 is SGHAT and CDR2 FQNNGV. This CDR3 is CASSLAQINYGYTF. The DNA for the CDR3 is TGTGCCAGCAGCTTAGCACAGATTAACTATGGCTACACCTTC.

V gene TRBV28 combines with J gene TRBJ2-5, with TRBD1 matching 8 bases. CDR3 size: 15 residues. The junction had 8 bases not matched to a gene; V was cut back by 4 bases and J by 4 bases. The V gene's germline CDR1 is MDHEN and CDR2 SYDVKM. The CDR3 nucleotides are TGTGCCAGCAGTTCCCGGACAGGGCCAGTAGAGACCCAGTACTTC. This gives the protein CASSSRTGPVETQYF.

The chain is built from TRBV6-5 and TRBJ2-3, with a weak D call TRBD2 (7 bases). V lost 2 bases and J 1 base, leaving 10 bases between the germline ends. The CDR3 is 15 amino acids. CDR1 and CDR2 (germline): MNHEY, SVGAGI. In nucleotides, the CDR3 is TGTGCCAGCAGTTACCGAGGGGGGGGCACAGATACGCAGTATTTT. Protein product: CASSYRGGGTDTQYF.

The CDR3 spells CASSPGISGNTIYF. The CDR3 DNA reads as TGTGCCAGCTCACCCGGGATCTCTGGAAACACCATATATTTT. The rearrangement uses TRBV18 and TRBJ1-3; no reliable D call. The V end was cut by 3 bases, the J end by 0 bases, with 6 bases between. The CDR3 contains 14 residues. The germline V gene encodes CDR1 KGHSH and CDR2 LQKENI.